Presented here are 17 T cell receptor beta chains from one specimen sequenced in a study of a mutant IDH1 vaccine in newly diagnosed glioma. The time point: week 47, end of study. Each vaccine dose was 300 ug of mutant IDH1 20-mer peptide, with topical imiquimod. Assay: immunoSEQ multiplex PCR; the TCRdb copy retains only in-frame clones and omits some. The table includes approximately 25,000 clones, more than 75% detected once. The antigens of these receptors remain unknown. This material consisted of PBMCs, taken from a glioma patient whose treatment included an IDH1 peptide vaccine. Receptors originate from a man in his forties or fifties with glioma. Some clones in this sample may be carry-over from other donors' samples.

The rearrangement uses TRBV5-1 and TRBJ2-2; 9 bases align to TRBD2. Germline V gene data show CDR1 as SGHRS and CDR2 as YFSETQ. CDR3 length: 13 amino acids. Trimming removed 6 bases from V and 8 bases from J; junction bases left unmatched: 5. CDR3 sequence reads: CASTSSGEGELFF. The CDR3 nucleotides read TGCGCCAGCACCTCTAGCGGGGAAGGGGAGCTGTTTTTT.

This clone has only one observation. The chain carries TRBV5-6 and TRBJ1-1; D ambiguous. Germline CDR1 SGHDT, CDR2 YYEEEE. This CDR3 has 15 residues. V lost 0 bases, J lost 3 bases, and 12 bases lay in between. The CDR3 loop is CASSLGGSSDTEAFF. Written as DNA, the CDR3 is TGTGCCAGCAGCTTGGGGGGTTCAAGCGACACTGAAGCTTTCTTT.

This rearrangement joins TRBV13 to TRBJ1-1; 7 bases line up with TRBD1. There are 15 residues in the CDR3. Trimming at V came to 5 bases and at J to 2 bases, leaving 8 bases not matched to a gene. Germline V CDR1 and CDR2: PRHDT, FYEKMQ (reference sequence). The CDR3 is CASSPTGASNTEAFF. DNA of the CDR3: TGTGCCAGCAGCCCCACAGGGGCGTCAAACACTGAAGCTTTCTTT.

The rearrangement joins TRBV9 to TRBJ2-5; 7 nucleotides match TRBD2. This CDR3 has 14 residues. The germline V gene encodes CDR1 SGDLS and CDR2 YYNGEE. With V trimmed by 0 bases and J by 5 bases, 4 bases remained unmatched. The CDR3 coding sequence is TGTGCCAGCAGCGTAGCGGTTAGCGGGGAGACCCAGTACTTC. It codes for CASSVAVSGETQYF.

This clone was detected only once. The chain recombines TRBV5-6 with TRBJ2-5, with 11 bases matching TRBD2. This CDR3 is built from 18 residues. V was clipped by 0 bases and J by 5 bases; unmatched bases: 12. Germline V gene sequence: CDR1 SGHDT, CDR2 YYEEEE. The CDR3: CASSLAIAGGPIGETQYF. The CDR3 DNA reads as TGTGCCAGCAGCTTGGCCATAGCGGGGGGGCCGATCGGGGAGACCCAGTACTTC.

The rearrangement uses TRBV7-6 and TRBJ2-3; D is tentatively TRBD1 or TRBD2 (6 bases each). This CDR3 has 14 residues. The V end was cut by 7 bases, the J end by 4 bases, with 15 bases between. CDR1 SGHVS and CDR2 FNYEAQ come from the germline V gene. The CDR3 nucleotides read TGTGCCAGCAACAACCCCGGGGGCTCAGATACGCAGTATTTT. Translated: CASNNPGGSDTQYF.

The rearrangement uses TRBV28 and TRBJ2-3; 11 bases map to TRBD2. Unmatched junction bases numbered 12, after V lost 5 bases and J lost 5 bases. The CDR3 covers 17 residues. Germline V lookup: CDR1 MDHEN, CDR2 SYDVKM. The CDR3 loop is CASSEIQSGTSGDTQYF. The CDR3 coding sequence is TGTGCCAGCAGTGAAATCCAATCCGGGACTAGCGGAGATACGCAGTATTTT.

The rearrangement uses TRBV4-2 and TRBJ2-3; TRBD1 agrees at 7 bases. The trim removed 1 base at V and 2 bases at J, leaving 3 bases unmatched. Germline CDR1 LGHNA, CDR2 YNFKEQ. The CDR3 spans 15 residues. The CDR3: CASSQAGQLTDTQYF. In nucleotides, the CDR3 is TGTGCCAGCAGCCAAGCGGGACAGCTCACAGATACGCAGTATTTT.

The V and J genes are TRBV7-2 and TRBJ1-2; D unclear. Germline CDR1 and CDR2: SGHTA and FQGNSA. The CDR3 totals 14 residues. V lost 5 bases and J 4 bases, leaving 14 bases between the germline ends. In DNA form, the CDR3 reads TGTGCCAGCAGCCAACGGGTCGCCGGCTATGGCTACACCTTC. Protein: CASSQRVAGYGYTF. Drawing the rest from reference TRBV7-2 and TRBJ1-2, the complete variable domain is GAGVSQSPSNKVTEKGKDVELRCDPISGHTALYWYRQSLGQGLEFLIYFQGNSAPDKSGLPSDRFSAERTGGSVSTLTIQRTQQEDSAVYLCASSQRVAGYGYTFGSGTRLTVV.

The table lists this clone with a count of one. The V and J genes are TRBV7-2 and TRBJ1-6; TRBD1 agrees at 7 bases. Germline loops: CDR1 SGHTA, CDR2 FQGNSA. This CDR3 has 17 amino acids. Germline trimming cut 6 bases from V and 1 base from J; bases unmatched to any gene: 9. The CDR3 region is CASRDQQGWSYNSPLHF. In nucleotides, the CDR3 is TGTGCCAGCAGGGACCAACAGGGGTGGTCCTATAATTCACCCCTCCACTTT.

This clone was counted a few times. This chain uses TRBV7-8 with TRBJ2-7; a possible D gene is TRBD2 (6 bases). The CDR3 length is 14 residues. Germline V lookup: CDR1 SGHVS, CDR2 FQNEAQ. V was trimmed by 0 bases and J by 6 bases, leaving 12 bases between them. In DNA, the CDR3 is TGTGCCAGCAGCTTAGCTCAAGGAGGGAGCGAGCAGTACTTC. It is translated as CASSLAQGGSEQYF.

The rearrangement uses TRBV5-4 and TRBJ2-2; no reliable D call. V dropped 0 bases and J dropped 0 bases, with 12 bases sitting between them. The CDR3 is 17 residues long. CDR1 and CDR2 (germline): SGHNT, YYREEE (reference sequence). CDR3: CASSLGFRHANTGELFF. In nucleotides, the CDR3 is TGTGCCAGCAGCTTGGGATTCAGGCACGCGAACACCGGGGAGCTGTTTTTT.

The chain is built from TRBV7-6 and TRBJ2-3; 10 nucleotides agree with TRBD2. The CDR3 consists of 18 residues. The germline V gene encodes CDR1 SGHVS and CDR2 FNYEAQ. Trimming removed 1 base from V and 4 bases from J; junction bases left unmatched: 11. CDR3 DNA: TGTGCCAGCAGCTTAGGGGCTAGCGGGGGATTTTACGCAGATACGCAGTATTTT. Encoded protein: CASSLGASGGFYADTQYF.

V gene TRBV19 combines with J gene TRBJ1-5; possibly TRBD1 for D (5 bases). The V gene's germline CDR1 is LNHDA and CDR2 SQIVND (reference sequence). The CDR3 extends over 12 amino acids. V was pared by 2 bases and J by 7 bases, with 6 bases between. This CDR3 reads CASSIQGQPQHF. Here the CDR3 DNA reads TGTGCCAGTAGTATACAGGGACAGCCCCAGCATTTT.

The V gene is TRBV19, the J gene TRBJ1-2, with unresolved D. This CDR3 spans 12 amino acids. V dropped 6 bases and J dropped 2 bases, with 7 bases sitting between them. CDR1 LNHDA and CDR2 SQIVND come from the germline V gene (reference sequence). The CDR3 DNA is TGTGCCAGTAGCGCGGAAAACTATGGCTACACCTTC. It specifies CASSAENYGYTF. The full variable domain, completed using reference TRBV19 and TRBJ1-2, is DGGITQSPKYLFRKEGQNVTLSCEQNLNHDAMYWYRQDPGQGLRLIYYSQIVNDFQKGDIAEGYSVSREKKESFPLTVTSAQKNPTAFYLCASSAENYGYTFGSGTRLTVV.

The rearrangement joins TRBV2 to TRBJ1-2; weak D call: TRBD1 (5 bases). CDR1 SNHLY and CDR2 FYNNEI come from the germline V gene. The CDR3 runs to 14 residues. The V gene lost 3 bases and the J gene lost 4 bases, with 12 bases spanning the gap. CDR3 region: CASSDRGLIYGYTF. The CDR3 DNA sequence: TGTGCCAGCAGTGATCGGGGACTGATCTATGGCTACACCTTC.

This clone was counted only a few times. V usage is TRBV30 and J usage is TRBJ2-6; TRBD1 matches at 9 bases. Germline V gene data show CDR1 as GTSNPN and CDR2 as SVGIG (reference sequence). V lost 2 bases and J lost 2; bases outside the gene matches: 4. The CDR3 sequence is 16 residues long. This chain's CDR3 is CAWSWGTGPGANVLTF. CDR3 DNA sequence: TGTGCCTGGAGTTGGGGGACAGGGCCTGGGGCCAACGTCCTGACTTTC.